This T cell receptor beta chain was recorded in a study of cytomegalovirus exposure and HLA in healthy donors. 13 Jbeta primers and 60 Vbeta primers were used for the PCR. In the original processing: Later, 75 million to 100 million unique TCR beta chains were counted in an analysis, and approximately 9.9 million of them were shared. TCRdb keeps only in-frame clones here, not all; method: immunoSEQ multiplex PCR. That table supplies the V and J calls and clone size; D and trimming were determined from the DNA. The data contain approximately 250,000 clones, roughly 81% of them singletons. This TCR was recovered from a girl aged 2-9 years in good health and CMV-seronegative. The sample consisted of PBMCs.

CDR3 residues: CASNPTRTEAFF. CDR3 sequence (DNA): TGTGCCAGCAACCCGACTAGGACTGAAGCTTTCTTT. This sequence joins TRBV6-5 and TRBJ1-1; no clear D. V lost 7 bases to trimming and J lost 5 bases, with 11 bases between them. In germline, CDR1 is MNHEY, CDR2 SVGAGI. This CDR3 comprises 12 residues.